Each of the 11 T cell receptor beta chains below was sequenced from the same sample in a study of T cells in Graves' hyperthyroidism and ophthalmopathy. Template material for amplifying TCR beta CDR3 regions consisted of RNA transcripts. The study used the HTBI primer set for a first-round RT-PCR of the TCR CDR3. TCRdb used MiXCR to reprocess the multiplex PCR reads, holding one entry per CDR3 protein. This table has some 350,000 distinct CDR3 sequences, 15% to 18% appearing once. What was sequenced was blood. These TCRs come from a woman younger than 35 with Graves' hyperthyroidism that later progressed to Graves' ophthalmopathy.

In this sample, this clonotype turned up many times. The chain carries TRBV11-3 and TRBJ2-1; 14 bases align to TRBD2. CDR1 is SGHNT, CDR2 YENEEA, per germline. This CDR3 has 16 residues. Trimming at V came to 3 bases and at J to 9 bases, leaving 7 bases not matched to a gene. This chain's CDR3 is CASSLAGLAGGGEQFF. The CDR3 DNA is TGTGCCAGCAGCTTGGCCGGACTAGCGGGAGGAGGTGAGCAGTTCTTC.

This clonotype has ten or more counts. The rearrangement links TRBV20-1 to TRBJ1-2; D might be TRBD1 (5 bases). The V gene lost 1 base and the J gene lost 6 bases, with 15 bases spanning the gap. Germline V lookup: CDR1 DFQATT, CDR2 SNEGSKA (reference sequence). The CDR3 loop spans 14 amino acids. The CDR3 coding sequence is TGCAGTGCTAGAGCCCCCGGGGCTCAGCATGGCTACACCTTC. As protein: CSARAPGAQHGYTF.

This clonotype was detected many times. The rearrangement joins TRBV28 to TRBJ2-1; 9 bases agree with TRBD1. Germline V lookup: CDR1 MDHEN, CDR2 SYDVKM. V was clipped by 0 bases and J by 9 bases; unmatched bases: 12. This CDR3 is 17 amino acids long. CDR3 sequence reads: CASSLWRRDRAGSEQFF. CDR3 nucleotide sequence: TGTGCCAGCAGTTTATGGAGGCGGGACAGGGCTGGTAGTGAGCAGTTCTTC.

About this clonotype: This could be a read error, since a much larger clone is one nucleotide away. CDR3 loop: CASSLVRGTGGHDQFF. The CDR3 nucleotides are TGTGCCAGCAGCTTAGTCCGAGGGACAGGGGGCCATGATCAGTTCTTC. This chain uses TRBV7-9 with TRBJ2-1; 12 bases map to TRBD1. Per germline, CDR1 SEHNR and CDR2 FQNEAQ (reference sequence). The CDR3 consists of 16 residues.

This clonotype was detected ten times or more. V usage is TRBV28 and J usage is TRBJ1-2, with TRBD1 identical over 10 bases. Germline CDR1 reads MDHEN; CDR2 reads SYDVKM. J gave up 5 bases and V 5 bases, and 5 bases lay outside the gene matches. The CDR3 loop spans 14 amino acids. In DNA form, the CDR3 reads TGTGCCAGCAGTCCCCCGGGACAGGGGTATGGCTACACCTTC. It is translated as CASSPPGQGYGYTF.

This clonotype was counted ten times or more. The rearrangement uses TRBV7-9 and TRBJ2-7; 11 bases are shared with TRBD2. The CDR3 extends over 15 amino acids. The V gene's germline CDR1 is SEHNR and CDR2 FQNEAQ (reference sequence). V gave up 5 bases and J gave up 4 bases; unmatched junction bases: 7. The chain's CDR3 is CASSPITSGSYEQYF. The CDR3 DNA reads TGTGCCAGCAGCCCGATTACTAGCGGGAGTTACGAGCAGTACTTC.

This rearrangement joins TRBV9 to TRBJ1-2; D is uncertain. This CDR3 comprises 12 residues. Looked up from germline, CDR1 is SGDLS and CDR2 is YYNGEE. Deletions cut 0 bases from V and 8 bases from J, with 8 bases between. CDR3 bases: TGTGCCAGCAGCGTAGTGGGGAGCGGCTACACCTTC. It encodes CASSVVGSGYTF.

This clonotype was counted at least ten times. The rearrangement uses TRBV6-1 and TRBJ1-2; 12 nucleotides align to TRBD1. Germline lookup yields CDR1 MNHNS and CDR2 SASEGT. The CDR3 is made up of 16 amino acids. V was clipped by 5 bases and J by 8 bases; unmatched bases: 12. CDR3 nucleotides: TGTGCCAGCAGTAGGAAGAAGGGACAGGGGGCGGGGGGCTACACCTTC. Encoded protein: CASSRKKGQGAGGYTF.

Details on this clonotype: Compared with germline, one end of the junction differs, possibly owing to a read error. The CDR3 sequence: CAISESWQAHNPNSPLHF. CDR3 DNA: TGTGCCATCAGTGAGTCGTGGCAGGCCCACAACCCCAATTCACCCCTCCACTTT. The V and J genes are TRBV6-2 or TRBV6-3 and TRBJ1-6, with D hard to call. The CDR3 loop spans 18 amino acids. Germline V gene data show CDR1 as MNHEY and CDR2 as SVGEGT.

This clonotype was counted ten times or more. The chain employs TRBV20-1 and TRBJ2-3, with 8 bases that match TRBD1. Per the germline V gene, CDR1 is DFQATT and CDR2 is SNEGSKA (reference sequence). V trimming: 5 bases; J trimming: 3 bases; junction bases outside the gene matches: 4. The CDR3 has 13 amino acids. CDR3 in DNA: TGCAGTGCTCGACGGACAGGGACAGATACGCAGTATTTT. This codes for CSARRTGTDTQYF.

This clonotype has ten or more counts. V and J are TRBV5-6 and TRBJ1-5, with D unresolved. The CDR3 contains 15 residues. Germline V gene lookup returns CDR1 SGHDT and CDR2 YYEEEE. Trimming pared 3 bases from V and 3 bases from J, leaving 13 bases between. CDR3 amino acids: CASSSRNGFNQPQHF. Written as DNA, the CDR3 is TGTGCCAGCAGCTCCCGGAACGGGTTCAATCAGCCCCAGCATTTT. Supplemented by reference TRBV5-6 and TRBJ1-5, the full variable domain reads DAGVTQSPTHLIKTRGQQVTLRCSPKSGHDTVSWYQQALGQGPQFIFQYYEEEERQRGNFPDRFSGHQFPNYSSELNVNALLLGDSALYLCASSSRNGFNQPQHFGDGTRLSIL.